This T cell receptor (beta chain) was profiled in a study of CD8 T cells in Susac syndrome. Random-hexamer reverse transcription was applied to roughly 0.5 to 1 ug RNA. By means of immunoSEQ multiplex PCR, TCR beta CDR3 spanning 54 Vbeta and 13 Jbeta underwent amplification. TCRdb re-analysed the immunoSEQ multiplex PCR reads in MiXCR, keeping a single row per CDR3 protein. This table holds about 120,000 distinct CDR3 sequences, 94% found once. CDR1 is MNHEY and CDR2 is SVGAGI in the germline V gene. Germline trimming cut 0 bases from V and 6 bases from J; bases unmatched to any gene: 8. This CDR3 contains 17 residues.

Sequencing was done on a sample of CD4+ T cells from PBMCs. The chain employs TRBV6-5 and TRBJ2-1, with 10 nucleotides matching TRBD2. The source of this sequence is a human donor in good health. The CDR3 sequence: CASSYSSRPSGSNEQFF. The CDR3 nucleotides are TGTGCCAGCAGTTACTCTTCCCGGCCTAGCGGGAGCAATGAGCAGTTCTTC.